This TCR beta chain comes out of a study of shared clonotypes between healthy human individuals (dated by TCRdb to between 2020 and 2021). In the study overall: The cohort included a few men and two women between 18 and 49 years of age. Libraries were prepared and TCR repertoires were sequenced by different laboratories using diverse techniques, in order to increase sequencing depth and limit assay-specific biases. Per donor, leukapheresis produced somewhere between about 0.94 and 9.5 billion PBMCs. For each donor, CD4 naive and CD4 memory were each given three plates, CD8 naive was given two plates, and CD8 memory was given one plate. Blood TCR repertoires of four to six healthy adults were deeply sequenced to estimate repertoire size and the extent of clonotype sharing between individuals. Points the paper makes about the study in general: Compared with non-shared clonotypes, clonotypes shared by all four sorted-subset donors had higher generation probabilities. Rarefaction of sorted-subset datasets indicated incomplete sequencing despite the large sequencing depth. Sampling was limited to blood, and TCR repertoires in tissue likely differ from TCR repertoires in blood. Estimated clonotype richness was generally larger for naive than for memory subsets. Pairwise subsampling indicated that sequencing depth was expected to affect the degree of clonotype sharing among donors. Across four donors, approximately 5% of naive CD4, approximately 3.5% of naive CD8, 2.3% of memory CD4, and roughly 0.41% of memory CD8 clonotypes were shared. The genetic and exposure-history diversity represented was limited by the small number of donors.

To note about this clone: Which antigen it targets is not known. Qualities for individual bases were not recorded, and no much larger clone is one base off.

From a lookup of the germline V gene, CDR1 and CDR2 are SQVTM and ANQGSEA. The CDR3 runs 15 residues from the cysteine to the phenylalanine. Only the CDR3 portion is preserved as DNA: 45 bases, with reading frame beginning at the first base. A distance of 20 bases separates the germline ends of V and J, which lose 6 bases and 3 bases respectively. The donors were healthy, HIV-negative adults who had no recently reported acute infections or vaccinations. Only Caucasian adults living in Nashville, Tennessee, USA were represented among the donors. CD4+ T cells were enriched by magnetic negative selection; naive cells were then positively selected on CD45RA, and the negative fraction formed the memory subset. After blood collection by leukapheresis, PBMCs were isolated using Ficoll-Histopaque density gradient centrifugation and then cryopreserved in the vapor phase of liquid nitrogen. Purity and quantity of every magnetically sorted T cell population were checked by analytical flow cytometry. Each sorted fraction had its genomic DNA isolated and then quantified by UV absorbance on a Nanodrop 2000c.

Using the deep immunoSEQ assay, multiplex PCR amplified TCR CDR3 regions from genomic DNA. Genomic DNA extracted from each cell subset was distributed evenly over all wells of several immunoSEQ 96-well plates, and each plate served as one replicate. For sorted subsets, approximately 210 ng genomic DNA, equal to 30,000 or so T cell genomes, was loaded into each replicate PCR. Purified libraries were quantified with a Qubit 3.0 fluorometer, sized on a Bioanalyzer 2100, and re-quantified with the KAPA Library Quantification kit. Every immunoSEQ 96-well plate was sequenced on a dedicated single-read 150-cycle Illumina NextSeq 550 flow cell. Per the source publication's procedure: Because the immunoSEQ output held only junctional sequences and lacked quality scores, the filtering could not match the filtering applied to full-length reads. Sequences were annotated with PyIR, a Python wrapper for IgBLAST v1.9, using IMGT germline references to assign V/J genes and CDR3. Reads were removed for weak V/J assignments (E-value above 1e-6), missing CDR3, stop codons, out-of-frame junctions, or ambiguous translated residues. V3J clonotypes were defined as sequences sharing an identical inferred V gene, J gene, and CDR3 amino acid sequence. To compute the percentage overlap between repertoires, the number of shared unique clonotypes was divided by the size of the smaller repertoire. Repertoire richness was assessed with RTK rarefaction, the Chao1 estimator, and Recon v2.1 estimates of unobserved clonotypes. Generation probabilities for all TCRbeta clonotypes obtained by the gDNA method from several donors were computed using OLGA. Entries here come from immuneACCESS through TCRdb and include only in-frame sequences with V and J called. Some clones fail to appear in such tables; in the studies checked, an unresolved V gene covers under half of the shortfall, and the cause of the remainder is unknown. V and J calls and clone size follow that table, whereas D and trimming were derived from the DNA. Within this sample are roughly 1,500,000 clones, with approximately 98.5% of them counted one time only. Of the sample, about 0.34% is held by the ten largest clones.

This TCR was sampled from a man under 40 in good health. The sequence links TRBV29-1 to TRBJ1-1, with no D gene named confidently. Material: naive CD4+ T cells sorted from blood. Interpreted using the paper, the cell subset or site label stands for: CD45RA+ positively selected. The CDR3 here reads CSVQTLALHHTEAFF. The base sequence is TGCAGCGTCCAGACTTTGGCCCTCCATCACACTGAAGCTTTCTTT.